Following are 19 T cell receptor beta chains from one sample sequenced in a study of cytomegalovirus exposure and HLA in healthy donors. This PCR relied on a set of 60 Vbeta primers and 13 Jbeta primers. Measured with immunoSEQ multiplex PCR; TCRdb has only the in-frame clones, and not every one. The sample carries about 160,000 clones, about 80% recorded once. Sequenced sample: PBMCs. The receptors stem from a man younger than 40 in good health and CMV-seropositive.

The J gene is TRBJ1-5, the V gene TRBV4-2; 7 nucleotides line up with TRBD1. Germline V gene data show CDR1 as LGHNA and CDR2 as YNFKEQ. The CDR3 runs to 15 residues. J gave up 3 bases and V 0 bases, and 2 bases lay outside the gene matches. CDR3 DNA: TGTGCCAGCAGCCAAGATAGGGGGCCCAATCAGCCCCAGCATTTT. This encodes CASSQDRGPNQPQHF.

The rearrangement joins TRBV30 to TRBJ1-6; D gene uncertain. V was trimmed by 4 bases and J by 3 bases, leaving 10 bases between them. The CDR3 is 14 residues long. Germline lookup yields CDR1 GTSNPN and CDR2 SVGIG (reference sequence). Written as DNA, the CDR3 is TGTGCCTGGAAGCCACGGGGCTATAATTCACCCCTCCACTTT. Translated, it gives CAWKPRGYNSPLHF. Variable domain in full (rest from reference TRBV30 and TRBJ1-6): SQTIHQWPATLVQPVGSPLSLECTVEGTSNPNLYWYRQAAGRGLQLLFYSVGIGQISSEVPQNLSASRPQDRQFILSSKKLLLSDSGFYLCAWKPRGYNSPLHFGNGTRLTVT.

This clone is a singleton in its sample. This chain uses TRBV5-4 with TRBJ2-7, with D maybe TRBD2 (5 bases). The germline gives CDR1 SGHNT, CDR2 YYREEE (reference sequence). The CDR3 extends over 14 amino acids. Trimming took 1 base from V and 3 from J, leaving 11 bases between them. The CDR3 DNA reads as TGTGCCAGCAGCTTGTTCGGGATCGGCTACGAGCAGTACTTC. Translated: CASSLFGIGYEQYF.

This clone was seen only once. CDR3 region: CASGPPRGVSYNEQFF. The CDR3 coding sequence is TGTGCTAGTGGTCCCCCGCGGGGGGTATCCTACAATGAGCAGTTCTTC. The chain links TRBV12-5 to TRBJ2-1, with 8 bases matching TRBD2. The germline gives CDR1 LGHNT, CDR2 FRNRAP. V lost 5 bases, J lost 1 base, and 7 bases stayed unmatched. This CDR3 is 16 amino acids long.

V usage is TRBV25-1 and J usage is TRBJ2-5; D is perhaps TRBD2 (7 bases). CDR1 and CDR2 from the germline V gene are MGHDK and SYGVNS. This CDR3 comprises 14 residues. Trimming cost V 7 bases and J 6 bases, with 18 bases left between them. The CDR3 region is CASNLSGGRKTQYF. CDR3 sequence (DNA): TGTGCCAGCAATTTATCGGGGGGCCGGAAGACCCAGTACTTC.

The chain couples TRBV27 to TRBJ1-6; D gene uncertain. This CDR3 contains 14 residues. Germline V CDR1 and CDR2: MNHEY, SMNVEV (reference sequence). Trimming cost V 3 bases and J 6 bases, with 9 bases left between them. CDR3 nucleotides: TGTGCCAGCAGTTTTTCAGAGGGTAATTCACCCCTCCACTTT. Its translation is CASSFSEGNSPLHF.

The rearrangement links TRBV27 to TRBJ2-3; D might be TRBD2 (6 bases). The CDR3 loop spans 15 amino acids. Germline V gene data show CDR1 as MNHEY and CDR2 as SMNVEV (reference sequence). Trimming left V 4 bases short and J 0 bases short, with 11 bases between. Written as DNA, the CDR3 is TGTGCCAGCAGTTCCGGGACTCTGAGCACAGATACGCAGTATTTT. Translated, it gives CASSSGTLSTDTQYF.

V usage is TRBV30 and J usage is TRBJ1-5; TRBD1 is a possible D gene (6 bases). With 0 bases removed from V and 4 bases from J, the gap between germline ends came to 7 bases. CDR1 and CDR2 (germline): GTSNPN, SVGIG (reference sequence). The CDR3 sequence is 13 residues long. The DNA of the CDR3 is TGTGCCTGGAGTGTGGACAGAAATCAGCCCCAGCATTTT. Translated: CAWSVDRNQPQHF.

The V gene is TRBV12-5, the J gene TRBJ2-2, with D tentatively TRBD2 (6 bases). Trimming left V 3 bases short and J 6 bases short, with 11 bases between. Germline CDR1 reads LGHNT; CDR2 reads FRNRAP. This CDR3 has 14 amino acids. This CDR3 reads CASGFGGSAGELFF. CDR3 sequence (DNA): TGTGCTAGTGGTTTCGGGGGATCGGCCGGGGAGCTGTTTTTT. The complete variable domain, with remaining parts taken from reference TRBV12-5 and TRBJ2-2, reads DARVTQTPRHKVTEMGQEVTMRCQPILGHNTVFWYRQTMMQGLELLAYFRNRAPLDDSGMPKDRFSAEMPDATLATLKIQPSEPRDSAVYFCASGFGGSAGELFFGEGSRLTVL.

The chain's CDR3 is CASNHRVASDTQYF. CDR3 bases: TGTGCCAGTAACCACAGGGTCGCCTCAGATACGCAGTATTTT. This chain links TRBV19 with TRBJ2-3; a possible D gene is TRBD1 (6 bases). The length of the CDR3 is 14 residues. V shed 7 bases and J shed 4 bases, with 15 bases lying between them. Per the germline V gene, CDR1 is LNHDA and CDR2 is SQIVND (reference sequence).

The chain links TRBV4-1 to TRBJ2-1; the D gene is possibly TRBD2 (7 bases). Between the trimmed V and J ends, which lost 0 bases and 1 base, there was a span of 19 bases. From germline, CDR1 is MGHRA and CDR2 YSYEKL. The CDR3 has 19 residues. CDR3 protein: CASSQEGGMLAASYNEQFF. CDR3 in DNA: TGCGCCAGCAGCCAAGAGGGGGGCATGCTAGCGGCTTCCTACAATGAGCAGTTCTTC.

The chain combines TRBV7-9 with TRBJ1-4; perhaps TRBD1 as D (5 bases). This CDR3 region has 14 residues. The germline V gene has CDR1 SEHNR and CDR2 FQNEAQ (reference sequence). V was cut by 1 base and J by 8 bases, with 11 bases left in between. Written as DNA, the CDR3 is TGTGCCAGCAGCTTAGTAGGGGCAGGGGAAAAACTGTTTTTT. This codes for CASSLVGAGEKLFF.

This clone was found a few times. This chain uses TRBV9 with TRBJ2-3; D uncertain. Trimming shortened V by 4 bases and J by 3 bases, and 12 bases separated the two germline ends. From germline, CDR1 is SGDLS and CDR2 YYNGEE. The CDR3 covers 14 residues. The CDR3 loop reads CASSPRGRTDTQYF. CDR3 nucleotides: TGTGCCAGCAGCCCCCGTGGGCGAACAGATACGCAGTATTTT.

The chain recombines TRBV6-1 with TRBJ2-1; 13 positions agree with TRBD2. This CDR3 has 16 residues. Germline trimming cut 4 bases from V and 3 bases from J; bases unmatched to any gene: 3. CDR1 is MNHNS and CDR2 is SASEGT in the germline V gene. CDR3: CASSGTSGGHYNEQFF. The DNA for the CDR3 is TGTGCCAGCAGTGGGACTAGCGGGGGCCACTACAATGAGCAGTTCTTC.

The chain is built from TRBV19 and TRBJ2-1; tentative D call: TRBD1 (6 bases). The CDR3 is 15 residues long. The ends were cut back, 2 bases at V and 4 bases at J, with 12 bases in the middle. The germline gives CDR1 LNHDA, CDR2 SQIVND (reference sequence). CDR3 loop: CASSIPGARYNEQFF. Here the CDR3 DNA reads TGTGCCAGTAGTATACCAGGGGCACGGTACAATGAGCAGTTCTTC.

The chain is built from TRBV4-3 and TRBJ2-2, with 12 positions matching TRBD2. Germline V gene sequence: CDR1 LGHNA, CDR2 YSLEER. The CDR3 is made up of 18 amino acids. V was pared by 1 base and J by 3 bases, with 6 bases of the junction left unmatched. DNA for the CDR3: TGCGCCAGCAGCCAAGTTGCACTAGCGGGGGGAGACACCGGGGAGCTGTTTTTT. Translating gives CASSQVALAGGDTGELFF.

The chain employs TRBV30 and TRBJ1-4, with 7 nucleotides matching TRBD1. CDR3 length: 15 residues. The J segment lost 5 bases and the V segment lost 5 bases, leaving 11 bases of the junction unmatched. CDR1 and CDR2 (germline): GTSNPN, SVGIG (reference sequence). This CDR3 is CAWSPHRGGNEKLFF. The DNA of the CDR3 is TGTGCCTGGTCCCCACACAGGGGAGGCAATGAAAAACTGTTTTTT.

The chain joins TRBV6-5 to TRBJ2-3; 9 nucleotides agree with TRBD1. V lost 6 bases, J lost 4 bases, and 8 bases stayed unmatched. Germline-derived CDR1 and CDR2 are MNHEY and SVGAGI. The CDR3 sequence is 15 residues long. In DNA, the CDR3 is TGTGCCAGCAGCCCCGGGACAGGGAGGTCAGATACGCAGTATTTT. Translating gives CASSPGTGRSDTQYF.

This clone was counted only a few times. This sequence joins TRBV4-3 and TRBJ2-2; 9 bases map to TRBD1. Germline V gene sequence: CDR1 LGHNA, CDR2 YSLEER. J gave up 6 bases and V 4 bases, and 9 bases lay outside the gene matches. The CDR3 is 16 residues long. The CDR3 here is CASSPKMDRGAGELFF. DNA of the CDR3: TGCGCCAGCAGCCCGAAAATGGACAGGGGTGCCGGGGAGCTGTTTTTT.